This is a list of T cell receptor beta chains from one sample in a study of T cells in localized non-small cell lung cancer. The repertoire was sequenced with immunoSEQ multiplex PCR; TCRdb's copy has only in-frame clones and lacks some. The data show under 30,000 clones, with just over 90% seen just once and 6.9% held by the top ten. The input for sequencing was peripheral blood, taken before any cancer treatment. These receptors were collected from a woman aged 40 to 75 with stage I lung adenocarcinoma. Each CDR3 is given with its conserved first and last residue. The D gene is left open where the match is weak. Not all rows give a size; the values are once, few, many and, for expanded clones, a class.

size: .
V: TRBV27
J: TRBJ1-5
D: TRBD1
DNA: TGTGCCAGCGGGACAGGCGGGCGAGGCAATCAGCCCCAGCATTTT
CDR3: CASGTGGRGNQPQHF

size: .
V: TRBV5-1
J: TRBJ2-1
D: TRBD1
DNA: TGCGCCAGCAGCTTAGGCCAGGGGGTCAATGAGCAGTTCTTC
CDR3: CASSLGQGVNEQFF

size: .
V: TRBV28
J: TRBJ1-4
D: TRBD1
DNA: TGTGCCAGCAGTACACCACAGGGGTCTAATGAAAAACTGTTTTTT
CDR3: CASSTPQGSNEKLFF

size: .
V: TRBV10-3
J: TRBJ1-4
D: .
DNA: TGTGCCATCAGTGGGACCAACTCAACTAATGAAAAACTGTTTTTT
CDR3: CAISGTNSTNEKLFF

size: .
V: TRBV7-6
J: TRBJ2-7
D: TRBD1
DNA: TGTGCCAGCAGCTTAGGACAGGGGCCATCTGGGCAGTACTTC
CDR3: CASSLGQGPSGQYF

size: .
V: TRBV11-2
J: TRBJ2-5
D: .
DNA: TGTGCCAGCAGCTTAGTATGGGCGGAGGAGGCCCAGTACTTC
CDR3: CASSLVWAEEAQYF

size: .
V: TRBV4-3
J: TRBJ2-1
D: TRBD2
DNA: TGCGCCAGCAGCCAAGAACTGGCTAGCGGGATCGATGAGCAGTTCTTC
CDR3: CASSQELASGIDEQFF

size: .
V: TRBV7-2
J: TRBJ2-2
D: .
DNA: TGTGCCAGCAGCTTAATCTGGCCGGCGAACACCAGGGAGCTGTTTTTT
CDR3: CASSLIWPANTRELFF

size: .
V: TRBV30
J: TRBJ2-5
D: .
DNA: TGTGCCTGGGGGGCCTCCCAAGAGACCCAGTACTTC
CDR3: CAWGASQETQYF

size: .
V: TRBV2
J: TRBJ2-7
D: .
DNA: TGTGCCAGCCTCAGGAGCGGGTGGGGCTACGAGCAGTACTTC
CDR3: CASLRSGWGYEQYF

size: .
V: TRBV28
J: TRBJ1-1
D: TRBD1
DNA: TGTGCCAGCAGTTTACCTCAGACAGGGGGCCAGGCTTTCTTT
CDR3: CASSLPQTGGQAFF

size: .
V: TRBV7-2
J: TRBJ1-1
D: .
DNA: TGTGCCAGCAGCTCCCGTCGGAATGCGTGGAACACTGAAGCTTTCTTT
CDR3: CASSSRRNAWNTEAFF

size: .
V: TRBV29-1
J: TRBJ1-1
D: .
DNA: TGCAGCGTTATCAAGGGGAACACTGAAGCTTTCTTT
CDR3: CSVIKGNTEAFF

size: .
V: TRBV4-1
J: TRBJ2-7
D: .
DNA: TGCGCCAGCAGCCAAGTGGTGTCCTCCTACGAGCAGTACTTC
CDR3: CASSQVVSSYEQYF

size: once
V: TRBV4-1
J: TRBJ2-5
D: .
DNA: TGCGCCAGCAGCCAAGTTACGAACCAAGAGACCCAGTACTTC
CDR3: CASSQVTNQETQYF

size: .
V: TRBV7-9
J: TRBJ1-6
D: .
DNA: TGTGCCAGCAGCTTTCAACAAGATTCACCCCTCCACTTT
CDR3: CASSFQQDSPLHF

size: .
V: TRBV7-2
J: TRBJ2-7
D: TRBD1
DNA: TGTGCCAGCAGCTTAAGGACAGGAGACTACGAGCAGTACTTC
CDR3: CASSLRTGDYEQYF

size: .
V: TRBV10-1
J: TRBJ2-7
D: TRBD2
DNA: TGCGCCAGCAGATTGACGGGAGGCGGCTACGAGCAGTACTTC
CDR3: CASRLTGGGYEQYF

size: .
V: TRBV2
J: TRBJ2-7
D: .
DNA: TGTGCCACCCGAGAGGCCTACGAGCAGTACTTC
CDR3: CATREAYEQYF

size: .
V: TRBV5-1
J: TRBJ1-1
D: .
DNA: TGCGCCAGCAGCTGGGGGCTCCGGGACACTAACACTGAAGCTTTCTTT
CDR3: CASSWGLRDTNTEAFF

size: few
V: TRBV6-5
J: TRBJ1-1
D: .
DNA: TGTGCCAGCAGACAACGGGAAAGAACTGAAGCTTTCTTT
CDR3: CASRQRERTEAFF

size: .
V: TRBV14
J: TRBJ1-2
D: TRBD1
DNA: TGTGCCAGCAGCCAAGTCTCAGGGGGAATATCTGGCTACACCTTC
CDR3: CASSQVSGGISGYTF

size: once
V: TRBV9
J: TRBJ1-5
D: .
DNA: TGTGCCAGCAGCGTAGGGCTGAGCAATCAGCCCCAGCATTTT
CDR3: CASSVGLSNQPQHF

size: once
V: TRBV6-1
J: TRBJ2-5
D: TRBD1
DNA: TGTGCCATCAACGACAGGGAACGCGTCCAAGAGACCCAGTACTTC
CDR3: CAINDRERVQETQYF

size: .
V: TRBV7-2
J: TRBJ2-7
D: .
DNA: TGTGCCAGCAGCCCCGGAACACGGGGGTACGAGCAGTACTTC
CDR3: CASSPGTRGYEQYF

size: .
V: TRBV19
J: TRBJ2-6
D: .
DNA: TGTGCCAGTAGTTCTGTCTCTGGGGCCAACGTCCTGACTTTC
CDR3: CASSSVSGANVLTF

size: .
V: TRBV5-1
J: TRBJ1-1
D: .
DNA: TGCGCCAGCAGCTCGGACGGTGAGAACACTGAAGCTTTCTTT
CDR3: CASSSDGENTEAFF

size: .
V: TRBV9
J: TRBJ1-1
D: .
DNA: TGTGCCAGCAGCGTCCTAGGAGGGGACACTGAAGCTTTCTTT
CDR3: CASSVLGGDTEAFF

size: .
V: TRBV11-2
J: TRBJ1-1
D: TRBD1
DNA: TGTGCCAGCAGCGTAGACAGGGGTGAAGCTTTCTTT
CDR3: CASSVDRGEAFF

size: once
V: TRBV13
J: TRBJ2-7
D: .
DNA: TGTGCCAGCAGCTTAGCCGGGACCTACGAGCAGTACTTC
CDR3: CASSLAGTYEQYF

size: .
V: TRBV30
J: TRBJ2-7
D: .
DNA: TGTGCCTGGAGTGTACCAAGCAGCGGCCTTTCCTACGAGCAGTACTTC
CDR3: CAWSVPSSGLSYEQYF

size: .
V: TRBV18
J: TRBJ1-2
D: .
DNA: TGTGCCAGCTCACCGCTGGAGGGTTCCGCTGGCTACACCTTC
CDR3: CASSPLEGSAGYTF

size: .
V: TRBV15
J: TRBJ2-7
D: .
DNA: TGTGCCACCAGCAGAGAAGAACAGCTCAACGAGCAGTACTTC
CDR3: CATSREEQLNEQYF

size: .
V: TRBV7-9
J: TRBJ2-7
D: TRBD2
DNA: TGTGCCAGCAGCTTACCAGCGGGAGGGCCTTCTAGGGTCTACGAGCAGTACTTC
CDR3: CASSLPAGGPSRVYEQYF

size: .
V: TRBV7-7
J: TRBJ2-5
D: TRBD2
DNA: TGTGCTAGCAGCTTGGGACTAGCGGGAGATGGGGGAGAGACCCAGTACTTC
CDR3: CASSLGLAGDGGETQYF

size: .
V: TRBV2
J: TRBJ1-4
D: .
DNA: TGTGCCAGCAGTGAGGGGGGAAGGAGGAATGAAAAACTGTTTTTT
CDR3: CASSEGGRRNEKLFF

size: few
V: TRBV7-9
J: TRBJ1-5
D: .
DNA: TGTGCCAGCAGCTCACAGGGAGGGGGCAATCAGCCCCAGCATTTT
CDR3: CASSSQGGGNQPQHF

size: few
V: TRBV7-2
J: TRBJ1-2
D: .
DNA: TGTGCCACCCCCCCACAGGCGGCGTACTATGGCTACACCTTC
CDR3: CATPPQAAYYGYTF

size: .
V: TRBV7-2
J: TRBJ2-3
D: TRBD1
DNA: TGTGCCAGCAGCTCTCGGACAGGGAAAGATACGCAGTATTTT
CDR3: CASSSRTGKDTQYF

size: .
V: TRBV6-5
J: TRBJ1-1
D: .
DNA: TGTGCCAGCAGTTATTCCGGACCGGGCGGCACTGAAGCTTTCTTT
CDR3: CASSYSGPGGTEAFF

size: .
V: TRBV19
J: TRBJ1-6
D: TRBD1
DNA: TGTGCCAGCCGGGACAGCAAAAATTCACCCCTCCACTTT
CDR3: CASRDSKNSPLHF

size: .
V: TRBV27
J: TRBJ1-2
D: .
DNA: TGTGCCAGCAAGGCTAGGCGCAGGCACTGGGACCACCTATGGGGCTACACCTTC
CDR3: CASKARRRHWDHLWGYTF

size: few
V: TRBV28
J: TRBJ1-1
D: .
DNA: TGTGCCAGCAGTTTATGGTCCTGGAACACTGAAGCTTTCTTT
CDR3: CASSLWSWNTEAFF

size: once
V: TRBV10-2
J: TRBJ2-3
D: .
DNA: TGCGCCAGCAGTGGAGGCAGAACAGATACGCAGTATTTT
CDR3: CASSGGRTDTQYF

size: .
V: TRBV11-2
J: TRBJ2-2
D: .
DNA: TGTGCCAGCAGCCCTGCCAAAGGCGCCGGGGAGCTGTTTTTT
CDR3: CASSPAKGAGELFF

size: .
V: TRBV5-1
J: TRBJ2-1
D: TRBD1
DNA: TGCGCCAGCAGCTTTACAGGGGGAGCTACCTACAATGAGCAGTTCTTC
CDR3: CASSFTGGATYNEQFF

size: .
V: TRBV5-6
J: TRBJ2-7
D: TRBD1
DNA: TGTGCCAGCAGCTTGTACCCGGGACAGCCGAGCTCCTACGAGCAGTACTTC
CDR3: CASSLYPGQPSSYEQYF

size: .
V: TRBV7-2
J: TRBJ2-7
D: TRBD1
DNA: TGTGCCAGCAGCCTTTGGACAGGGGGATTTTACGAGCAGTACTTC
CDR3: CASSLWTGGFYEQYF

size: .
V: TRBV6-5
J: TRBJ2-2
D: .
DNA: TGTGCCAGCAGTAAAACGGGAGACACCGGGGAGCTGTTTTTT
CDR3: CASSKTGDTGELFF

size: .
V: TRBV5-1
J: TRBJ2-1
D: TRBD1
DNA: TGCGCCAGCACCCCCGGGACAGCAAACAATGAGCAGTTCTTC
CDR3: CASTPGTANNEQFF

size: .
V: TRBV28
J: TRBJ2-7
D: .
DNA: TGTGCCAGCAGTTCACCGGGCTATGGGGAGCAGTACTTC
CDR3: CASSSPGYGEQYF

size: medium-sized
V: TRBV19
J: TRBJ2-5
D: .
DNA: TGTGCCAGTAGTATAGACGACCAGGAGACCCAGTACTTC
CDR3: CASSIDDQETQYF

size: .
V: TRBV7-2
J: TRBJ2-3
D: TRBD2
DNA: TGTGCCAGCAGCTTTTTCGCCCTTAGCGGGAGGCTAGATACGCAGTATTTT
CDR3: CASSFFALSGRLDTQYF

size: once
V: TRBV5-1
J: TRBJ1-5
D: TRBD1
DNA: TGCGCCAGCGGGACAGGAGAAAATCAGCCCCAGCATTTT
CDR3: CASGTGENQPQHF

size: few
V: TRBV6-1
J: TRBJ2-5
D: TRBD1
DNA: TGTGCCAGCAGCCCTACAGGGGCCATTCGGGAGACCCAGTACTTC
CDR3: CASSPTGAIRETQYF

size: .
V: TRBV7-2
J: TRBJ2-5
D: .
DNA: TGTGCCAGCAGCTCCCAGATCGGGGGGCTGGGGGTCCAAGAGACCCAGTACTTC
CDR3: CASSSQIGGLGVQETQYF

size: .
V: TRBV4-3
J: TRBJ2-3
D: .
DNA: TGCGCCAGCAGCCAAGAGGAGTCAGATACGCAGTATTTT
CDR3: CASSQEESDTQYF

size: .
V: TRBV5-6
J: TRBJ1-4
D: .
DNA: TGTGCCAGCAGCTTGGGGGCAACAGGAGGGCCGCCGAATGAAAAACTGTTTTTT
CDR3: CASSLGATGGPPNEKLFF

size: .
V: TRBV6-6
J: TRBJ1-2
D: .
DNA: TGTGCCAGCGGAAACTTGTGGACGGTTAACTATGGCTACACCTTC
CDR3: CASGNLWTVNYGYTF